The 12 T cell receptor beta chains presented below share a single source sample, sequenced in a study of spatial heterogeneity in lung cancer. Time point here: sample taken at primary tumor resection. Points from the study as a whole: Tumor mutation counts were tracked by expanded intratumoral alpha and beta TCR counts.

These TCRs' antigens remain unknown. In TCRdb, the 5' RACE reads were re-called with MiXCR into one record per CDR3 protein. The table shows 20,000 to 25,000 distinct CDR3 sequences, with under 9% occurring only once. The source was lung tumor tissue, collected at surgery. These receptors were obtained from a male donor with early-stage non-small cell lung cancer.

This clonotype was seen more than once but under ten times. The V and J genes are TRBV29-1 and TRBJ2-2, with D unresolved. V was shortened by 4 bases and J by 7 bases, with 10 bases between the two germline ends. The CDR3 sequence is 12 residues long. CDR1 is SQVTM, CDR2 ANQGSEA, per germline. CDR3 DNA sequence: TGCAGCGTTGCTGGTTCCGGCGGGGAGCTGTTTTTT. Amino acids: CSVAGSGGELFF.

This clonotype was recorded many times. This chain joins TRBV5-5 and TRBJ1-1; no definite D call. The germline V gene encodes CDR1 SGHKS and CDR2 YYEKEE (reference sequence). This CDR3 is built from 13 residues. V gave up 9 bases and J gave up 4 bases, with 16 bases separating them. This CDR3 reads CATTRAPGTEAFF. The CDR3 DNA is TGTGCCACCACCCGGGCCCCCGGCACTGAAGCTTTCTTT.

This clonotype has a handful of counts. CDR3 DNA: TGTGCCACCAGTGGGCCGGGCGTTGAAGCTTTCTTT. Its protein is CATSGPGVEAFF. This sequence joins TRBV24-1 and TRBJ1-1, with D unclear. CDR3 size: 12 residues. V lost 5 bases and J lost 7, with 10 bases in between. Germline V gene data show CDR1 as KGHDR and CDR2 as SFDVKD.

This clonotype was recorded at least ten times. The chain combines TRBV12-3 or TRBV12-4 with TRBJ1-1; a weak D match, TRBD1 (5 bases). The germline V and J ends were trimmed by 1 base and 1 base, with 7 bases remaining between them. The CDR3 covers 14 residues. CDR3 in amino acids: CASSLGRANTEAFF. The CDR3 nucleotides are TGTGCCAGCAGTTTAGGCAGGGCGAACACTGAAGCTTTCTTT.

The chain uses TRBV7-8 and TRBJ1-5; D is unresolved. V gave up 2 bases and J gave up 4 bases, with 3 bases separating them. The CDR3 covers 12 residues. Germline lookup yields CDR1 SGHVS and CDR2 FQNEAQ. The CDR3 region is CASSLPNQPQHF. The CDR3 bases are TGTGCCAGCAGCTTACCGAATCAGCCCCAGCATTTT.

This clonotype has more than one count but fewer than ten. This sequence joins TRBV18 and TRBJ2-3; D is ambiguous. The V gene's germline CDR1 is KGHSH and CDR2 LQKENI. V was pared by 3 bases and J by 2 bases, with 6 bases between. CDR3 length: 13 residues. The CDR3 sequence is CASSPGDTDTQYF. CDR3 nucleotide sequence: TGTGCCAGCTCACCTGGGGACACAGATACGCAGTATTTT.

The rearrangement links TRBV6-6 to TRBJ2-5, with TRBD2 identical over 15 bases. The CDR3 runs 19 residues. V was pared by 2 bases and J by 4 bases, with 11 bases of the junction left unmatched. The V gene's germline CDR1 is MNHNY and CDR2 SVGAGI (reference sequence). The CDR3 protein is CASSYTSPGLAGGSETQYF. The CDR3 bases are TGTGCCAGCAGTTACACGTCGCCGGGACTAGCGGGAGGATCAGAGACCCAGTACTTC.

This clonotype was counted only a few times. This rearrangement joins TRBV7-9 to TRBJ2-4; D uncertain. The CDR3 is 14 amino acids. Trimming removed 5 bases at V and 9 bases at J, with 17 bases between. Germline assignment: CDR1 SEHNR and CDR2 FQNEAQ (reference sequence). Here the CDR3 DNA reads TGTGCCAGCAGCGTAGGCGGTTCGGATGGCATTCAGTACTTC. It yields the protein CASSVGGSDGIQYF.

This clonotype was seen repeatedly, ten times or more. The chain has TRBV7-9 and TRBJ1-5, with a possible D match to TRBD1 (6 bases). The CDR3 runs 16 residues. Trimming took 2 bases from V and 3 from J, leaving 14 bases between them. Germline-derived CDR1 and CDR2 are SEHNR and FQNEAQ (reference sequence). CDR3 nucleotides: TGTGCCAGCAGCTTAAGCCATACAGGGACCAATCAGCCCCAGCATTTT. Translating it yields CASSLSHTGTNQPQHF.

This clonotype has a count of ten or more. V gene TRBV27 combines with J gene TRBJ2-3; perhaps TRBD1 as D (7 bases). The V and J ends lost 6 bases and 4 bases respectively, with 14 bases between them. This CDR3 comprises 14 residues. In germline, CDR1 is MNHEY, CDR2 SMNVEV (reference sequence). The CDR3: CASRFRGAADTQYF. CDR3 in DNA: TGTGCCAGCAGATTCAGGGGGGCGGCAGATACGCAGTATTTT.

This clonotype was observed a few times. V gene TRBV7-9 combines with J gene TRBJ2-1; 11 bases agree with TRBD1. In germline, CDR1 is SEHNR, CDR2 FQNEAQ (reference sequence). V shed 1 base and J 7 bases; nucleotides not matched to a gene: 6. The CDR3 spans 16 residues. CDR3 DNA: TGTGCCAGCAGCTTAGAACCGGGACAGGGGGGAAATGAGCAGTTCTTC. Translating gives CASSLEPGQGGNEQFF.

This clonotype came up a few times. This rearrangement joins TRBV28 to TRBJ2-5; 9 nucleotides match TRBD2. The CDR3 runs 15 residues. Germline assignment: CDR1 MDHEN and CDR2 SYDVKM. V was clipped by 8 bases and J by 5 bases; unmatched bases: 12. The CDR3 reads CASLRGRAYAETQYF. Written as DNA, the CDR3 is TGTGCCAGCTTACGCGGGAGGGCCTATGCGGAGACCCAGTACTTC.